This T cell receptor beta chain was captured in a study of shared T cell receptors in the human thymus. This CDR3 has 16 amino acids. J lost 2 bases, V lost 8 bases, and 9 bases had no gene match. Per germline, CDR1 SGHTA and CDR2 FQGNSA. TCRdb's copy holds only in-frame clones and misses some; the assay was immunoSEQ multiplex PCR. The profile shows 640,000 or so clones, about 87% of them singletons. This sample also belongs to another study, concerning human thymus T cells. As reported in that work: There were highly overlapping thymic repertoires among unrelated individuals, as related research reported.

Material: thymocytes. The genes are TRBV7-2 and TRBJ2-3; 11 bases match TRBD2. The sequence came from a boy younger than two with a congenital heart defect. CDR3 region: CASGLAGGPHTDTQYF. In nucleotides, the CDR3 is TGTGCCAGCGGGTTAGCGGGGGGGCCCCACACAGATACGCAGTATTTT.